Detailed here is one T cell receptor beta chain. This clone was detected once. Its antigen specificity is not known. No base quality information exists; no much larger clone differs at one position. Library creation used the immunoSEQ multiplex PCR assay. For most patients, genomic DNA was isolated using the Qiagen DNeasy Blood and Tissue Kit and was shipped frozen to Adaptive Biotechnologies for TCR sequencing. Adaptive Biotechnologies carried out high-throughput TCR-beta CDR3 sequencing of genomic DNA for most patients. Per the source publication's procedure: TCR sequencing data for approximately 19 patients were retrieved from Adaptive's ImmunoSEQ software; three other patients were processed with MiXCR and VDJtools. To correct CD4 versus CD8 sorting errors, sequences present in both subsets at a frequency ratio below 5:1 were removed. CDR3 nucleotide sequences shared by donor and recipient were removed because the origin of these sequences could not be assigned. To count as alloreactive, a clone needed at least 2-fold expansion over unstimulated cells and a minimum CFSE-low frequency of 0.002% (template counts) or 0.001% (read counts). Mappable clones were those detected in sequenced pre-transplant spleen, lymph node, or MLR CFSE-low populations of the donor or recipient. The cumulative frequency of alloreactive clones was calculated as a percentage of all sequences, weighted by copy number. Drawn from immuneACCESS, this table holds only the in-frame rearrangements with V and J called that TCRdb kept. Clones are partly lost; checked studies trace under half to an unresolved V gene and leave the rest unexplained. V and J calls and clone size are as listed in that table; D and trimming were resolved from the DNA. In this sample the table shows about 130,000 clones, around nine tenths of which occur a single time. In total, the top ten clones hold roughly 0.19% of the sample.

The sample's time point label, in plain terms: cells obtained before transplantation from donor or recipient. CD3+CD4+ and CD3+CD8+ populations were FACS-sorted from unstimulated pre-transplant donor and recipient cells taken from spleen or lymph nodes. The germline V gene (reference sequence) yields MNHEY for CDR1 and SMNVEV for CDR2. Taken from cysteine to phenylalanine, the CDR3 has 18 residues. Only CDR3 DNA remains: 54 bases, in frame from the first base. V is trimmed back by 2 bases and J by 4 bases, and the junction contains 11 bases that no gene match accounts for. This sample stems from a study of graft-versus-host responses after intestinal transplantation (dated by TCRdb to about 2021). Regarding the research as a whole: Recipients received multivisceral, liver-intestinal, or isolated intestinal transplants. Anti-thymocyte globulin induction was given to all recipients, followed by maintenance tacrolimus and steroids for two to three years. After intestinal transplantation, graft-versus-host and host-versus-graft alloreactive T cell clones in the graft, circulation and bone marrow were tracked using bulk TCR-beta CDR3 sequencing. Alloreactive clones were identified by sequencing pre-transplant mixed lymphocyte reaction products and comparing these products with unstimulated pre-transplant donor and recipient T cells. The cohort enrolled roughly 25 intestinal transplant recipients including one retransplant, and a few patients lacking pretransplant specimens were excluded. Donor T cell macrochimerism was defined as a peak of at least 4% donor T cells among recipient peripheral blood mononuclear cells. Instead of going to the commercial service, samples from a few later patients were sequenced in-house on an Illumina MiSeq and processed with MiXCR.

Beyond this particular receptor, the publication reports: GvH clones were found in recipient bone marrow, and some of the GvH clones appeared earlier in ileal mucosa or blood, which is consistent with an intestinal mucosal origin. High GvH to HvG T cell clonal ratios were observed in the allografts of patients with donor T cell macrochimerism. Early after transplant, peak levels of circulating GvH clones were associated with declines in HvG clones. The relatively low number and heterogeneity of intestinal transplant patients limited the conclusions.

The sequence derives from a human donor who received an intestinal transplant. The chain joins TRBV27 to TRBJ2-5, with TRBD2 matching 12 junction bases. The starting material was unstimulated CD4+ T cells sorted from spleen or lymph node cells, obtained before intestinal transplant. In nucleotide form, the sequence is TGTGCCAGCAGTTTAATGGGACTAGCGGGTAGGAGGGGAGAGACCCAGTACTTC. The translation is CASSLMGLAGRRGETQYF.